This T cell receptor (beta chain) was documented in a study of CD8+ T cells in alopecia areata (dated by TCRdb to 2016 to 2019). A note on the overall study: Treated patients were enrolled in an open-label pilot trial of oral tofacitinib, 5 to 10 mg twice daily, for moderate-to-severe alopecia areata. Patients stayed on tofacitinib for 6 to 18 months and then had 6 months of follow-up off drug so that delayed response and recurrence could be assessed. For the treated patients, the SALT score, which quantifies what percentage of scalp surface area is affected, served as the measure of disease severity. In both human patients and the C3H/HeJ mouse model, the study applied high-throughput TCRbeta sequencing to look at T cell clonal expansion in alopecia areata. Human TCRbeta sequencing covered scalp tissue and sorted CD4+ and CD8+ peripheral blood T cells from patchy and totalis/universalis alopecia areata patients and healthy controls. Tofacitinib-treated patients had biopsies at baseline and at 4 and 24 weeks of treatment, with a later scalp biopsy in several patients. Scalp clonality was compared across normal scalp (n=4), patchy alopecia areata scalp (n=8), and alopecia totalis/universalis scalp (n=8). RNA was obtained with the PAXgene miRNA kit for fixed scalp, the miRNeasy kit for PBMCs, and the RNeasy kit for mouse skin. TCRbeta CDR3 regions were amplified by immunoSEQ multiplex PCR using 35 Vbeta forward and 13 Jbeta reverse primers. The paper as a whole reports these results and caveats: Shared TCR sequences between patients were less evident than in mice, which may be partly attributable to HLA diversity in the patient population. Higher clonality and more expanded CD8+ clones were observed in lesional scalp than in normal scalp, particularly in alopecia totalis/universalis, a finding suggestive of antigenic drive. Because the treated cohort was small and included a single nonresponder, larger studies are needed to assess links between baseline CD8+ expansion and response. Tofacitinib significantly lowered scalp clonality and the number of expanded CD8+ clones among the top 100 scalp clones. Resident alphabeta T cells in normal human skin are also sequenced, complicating scalp TCR repertoire analysis, unlike mouse skin dominated by gammadelta T cells. Many expanded lesional clones were found to persist in scalp and blood during tofacitinib treatment, and relapse after treatment cessation may be partly explained by this persistence.

What the treatment or condition label conveys for this sample: oral pan-JAK inhibitor, 5-10 mg twice daily. Lesional scalp punch biopsies and peripheral blood were obtained from alopecia areata patients. PBMCs were isolated by density centrifugation and stained for CD3, CD4 and CD8, after which CD4+ and CD8+ T cells were sorted on a FACSAria. Library preparation employed the immunoSEQ multiplex PCR assay. RNA was extracted from all samples and reverse transcribed into cDNA as template for TCR sequencing. First-strand cDNA was synthesized with SuperScript III using a 2:1 mix of oligo-dT and random hexamers. A synthetic immune receptor repertoire was used to assess amplification bias, and residual bias was removed computationally. Regarding the original processing steps: Raw reads were preprocessed to remove errors, and CDR3 was defined by IMGT conventions from the conserved cysteine to phenylalanine. Clonality was computed as 1 minus the Shannon entropy, with the entropy normalized by log2 of the number of productive unique TCRs. CD4 or CD8 identity of scalp clones was inferred by cross-referencing scalp TCRbeta sequences with sorted blood CD4 and CD8 repertoires. In TCRdb, the immuneACCESS table is reduced to in-frame sequences with V and J assigned. These tables do not hold every clone; where another copy was compared, an unresolved V gene accounts for under half, and the others remain unexplained. For V, J and clone size, that table is used; D and trimming come from the DNA. The sample contains fewer than 100,000 clones, over 70% of them found a single time. Of the sample, 15% to 20% is held by the ten largest clones.

The sample holds a few counts of this clone. The antigen it binds to is not known. Within one base of it there is no much larger clone, and no base qualities were kept. Here the sequenced sample was CD8+ T cells sorted from blood, taken between weeks 43 and 45, from a patient treated with tofacitinib. This clonotype was obtained from a human donor with alopecia areata.

The CDR3 protein is CASSPGTTLTYEQYF. The DNA sequence reads TGTGCCAGCAGCCCCGGGACAACGTTAACCTACGAGCAGTACTTC. The V and J segments used are TRBV2 and TRBJ2-7; matching of 6 bases hints at TRBD1 as the D gene. CDR1 SNHLY and CDR2 FYNNEI are derived from the germline V gene. From the cysteine up to the phenylalanine, the CDR3 has a length of 15 residues. The retained sequence is limited to the CDR3, 45 bases, with the frame set at the first base. V and J are truncated by 6 bases and 2 bases respectively, leaving an intervening sequence of 17 bases.